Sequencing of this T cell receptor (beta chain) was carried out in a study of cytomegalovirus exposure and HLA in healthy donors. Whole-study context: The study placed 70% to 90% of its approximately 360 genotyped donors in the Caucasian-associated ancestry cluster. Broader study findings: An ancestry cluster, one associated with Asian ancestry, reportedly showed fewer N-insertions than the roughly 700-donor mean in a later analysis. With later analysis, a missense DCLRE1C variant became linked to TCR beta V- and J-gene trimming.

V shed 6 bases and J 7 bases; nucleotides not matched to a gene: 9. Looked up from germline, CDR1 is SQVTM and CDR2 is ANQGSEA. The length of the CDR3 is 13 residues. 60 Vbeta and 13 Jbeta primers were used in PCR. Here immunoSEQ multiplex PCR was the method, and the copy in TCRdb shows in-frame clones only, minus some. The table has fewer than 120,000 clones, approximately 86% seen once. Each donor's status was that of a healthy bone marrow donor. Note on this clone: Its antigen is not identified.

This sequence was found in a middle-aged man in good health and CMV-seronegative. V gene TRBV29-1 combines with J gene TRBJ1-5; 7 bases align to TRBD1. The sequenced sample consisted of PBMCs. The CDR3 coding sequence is TGCAGCGTAGGCACAGGGGTGGAACAGCCCCAGCATTTT. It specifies CSVGTGVEQPQHF. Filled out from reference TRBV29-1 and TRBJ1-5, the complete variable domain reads SAVISQKPSRDICQRGTSLTIQCQVDSQVTMMFWYRQQPGQSLTLIATANQGSEATYESGFVIDKFPISRPNLTFSTLTVSNMSPEDSSIYLCSVGTGVEQPQHFGDGTRLSIL.